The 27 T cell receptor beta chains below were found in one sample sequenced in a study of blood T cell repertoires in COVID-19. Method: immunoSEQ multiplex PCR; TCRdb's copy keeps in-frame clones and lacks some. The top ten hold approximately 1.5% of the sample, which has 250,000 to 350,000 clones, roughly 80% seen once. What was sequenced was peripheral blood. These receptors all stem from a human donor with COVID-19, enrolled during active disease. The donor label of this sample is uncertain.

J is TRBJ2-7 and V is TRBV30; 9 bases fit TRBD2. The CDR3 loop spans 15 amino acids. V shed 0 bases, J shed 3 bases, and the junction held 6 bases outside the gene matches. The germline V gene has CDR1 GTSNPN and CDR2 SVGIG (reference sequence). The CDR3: CAWSVRLAGSYEQYF. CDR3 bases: TGTGCCTGGAGTGTACGGCTAGCGGGAAGCTACGAGCAGTACTTC.

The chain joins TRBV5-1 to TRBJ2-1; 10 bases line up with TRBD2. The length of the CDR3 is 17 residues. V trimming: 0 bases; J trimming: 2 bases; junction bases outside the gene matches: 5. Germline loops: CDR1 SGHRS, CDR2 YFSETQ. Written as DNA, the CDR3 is TGCGCCAGCAGCTTGGCCGGGACTAGCGCCGCCTACAATGAGCAGTTCTTC. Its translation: CASSLAGTSAAYNEQFF.

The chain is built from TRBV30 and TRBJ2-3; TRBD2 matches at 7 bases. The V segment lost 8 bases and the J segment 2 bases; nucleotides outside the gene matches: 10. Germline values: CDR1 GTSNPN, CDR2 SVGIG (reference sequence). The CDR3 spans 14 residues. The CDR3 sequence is CALRAGVITDTQYF. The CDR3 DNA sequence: TGTGCCCTAAGGGCGGGAGTGATCACAGATACGCAGTATTTT.

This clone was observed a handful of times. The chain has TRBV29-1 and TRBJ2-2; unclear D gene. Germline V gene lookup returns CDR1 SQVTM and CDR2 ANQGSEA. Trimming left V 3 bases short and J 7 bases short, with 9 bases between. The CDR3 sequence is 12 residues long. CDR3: CSVERLGGELFF. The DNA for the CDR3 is TGCAGCGTTGAGAGGCTCGGCGGGGAGCTGTTTTTT.

The CDR3 DNA reads TGTGCCAGCAGCCGGGGGGGGAGGCCTACCTACGAGCAGTACTTC. Encoded protein: CASSRGGRPTYEQYF. This chain uses TRBV5-4 with TRBJ2-7, with TRBD2 identical over 8 bases. Trimming cost V 4 bases and J 2 bases; bases outside gene matches: 8. CDR3 length: 15 residues. The germline gives CDR1 SGHNT, CDR2 YYREEE (reference sequence).

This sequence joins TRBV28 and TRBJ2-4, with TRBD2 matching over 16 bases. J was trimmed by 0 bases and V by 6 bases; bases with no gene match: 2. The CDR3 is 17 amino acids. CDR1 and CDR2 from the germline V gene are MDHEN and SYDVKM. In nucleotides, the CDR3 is TGTGCCAGCAGGGGGACTAGCGGGAGGGTAGCCAAAAACATTCAGTACTTC. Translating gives CASRGTSGRVAKNIQYF.

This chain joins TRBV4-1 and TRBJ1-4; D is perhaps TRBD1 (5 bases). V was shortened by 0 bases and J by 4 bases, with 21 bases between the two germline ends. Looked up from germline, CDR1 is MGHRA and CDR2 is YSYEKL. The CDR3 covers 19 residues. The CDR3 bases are TGCGCCAGCAGCCAAGATCGATCTGGTCCGGCGGGGGATAATGAAAAACTGTTTTTT. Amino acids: CASSQDRSGPAGDNEKLFF.

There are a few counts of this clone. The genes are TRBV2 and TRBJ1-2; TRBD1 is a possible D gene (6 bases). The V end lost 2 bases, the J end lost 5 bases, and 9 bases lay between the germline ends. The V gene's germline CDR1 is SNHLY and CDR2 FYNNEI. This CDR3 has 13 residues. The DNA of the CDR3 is TGTGCCAGCAGTGAATTTCAGGGGTATGGCTACACCTTC. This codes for CASSEFQGYGYTF.

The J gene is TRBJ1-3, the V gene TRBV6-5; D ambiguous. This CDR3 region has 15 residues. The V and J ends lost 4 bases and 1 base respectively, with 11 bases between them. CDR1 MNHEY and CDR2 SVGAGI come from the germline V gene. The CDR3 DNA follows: TGTGCCAGCAGTTTATCCGGAGGGTCTGGAAACACCATATATTTT. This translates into CASSLSGGSGNTIYF.

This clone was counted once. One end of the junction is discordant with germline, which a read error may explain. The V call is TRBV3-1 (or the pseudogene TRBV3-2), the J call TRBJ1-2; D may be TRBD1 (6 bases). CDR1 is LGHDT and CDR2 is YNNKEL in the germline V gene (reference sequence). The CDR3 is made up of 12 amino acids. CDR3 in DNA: TGTGCCAGCAGCCAGCCAACGGGACACCCCTCCTTC. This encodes CASSQPTGHPSF.

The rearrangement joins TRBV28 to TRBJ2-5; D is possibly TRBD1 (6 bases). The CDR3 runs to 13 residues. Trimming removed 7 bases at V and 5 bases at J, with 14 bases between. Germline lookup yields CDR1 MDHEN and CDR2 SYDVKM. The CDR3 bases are TGTGCCAGCAACCTACAGGGTTGGGAGACCCAGTACTTC. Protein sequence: CASNLQGWETQYF.

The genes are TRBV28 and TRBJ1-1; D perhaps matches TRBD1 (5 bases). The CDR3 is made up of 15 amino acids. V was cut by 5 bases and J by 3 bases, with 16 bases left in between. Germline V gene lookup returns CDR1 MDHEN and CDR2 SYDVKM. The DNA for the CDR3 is TGTGCCAGCAGTCCTCATAGGGGCCGAGACACTGAAGCTTTCTTT. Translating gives CASSPHRGRDTEAFF.

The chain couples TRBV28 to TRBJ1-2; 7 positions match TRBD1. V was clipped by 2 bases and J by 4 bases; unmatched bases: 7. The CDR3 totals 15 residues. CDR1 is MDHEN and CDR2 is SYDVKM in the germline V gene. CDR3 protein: CASSLGRQGSYGYTF. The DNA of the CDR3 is TGTGCCAGCAGTTTAGGTAGACAGGGCTCCTATGGCTACACCTTC.

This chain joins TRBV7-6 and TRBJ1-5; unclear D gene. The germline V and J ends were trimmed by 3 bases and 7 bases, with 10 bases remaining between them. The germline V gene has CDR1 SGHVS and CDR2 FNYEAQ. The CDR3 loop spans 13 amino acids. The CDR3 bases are TGTGCCAGCAGCTTTAGCGATAAGCAGCCCCAGCATTTT. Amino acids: CASSFSDKQPQHF.

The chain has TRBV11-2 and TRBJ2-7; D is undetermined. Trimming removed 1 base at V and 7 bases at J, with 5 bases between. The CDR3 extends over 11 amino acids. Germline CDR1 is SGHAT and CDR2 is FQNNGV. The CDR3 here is CASSLVEEQYF. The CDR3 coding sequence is TGTGCCAGCAGCTTAGTAGAGGAGCAGTACTTC.

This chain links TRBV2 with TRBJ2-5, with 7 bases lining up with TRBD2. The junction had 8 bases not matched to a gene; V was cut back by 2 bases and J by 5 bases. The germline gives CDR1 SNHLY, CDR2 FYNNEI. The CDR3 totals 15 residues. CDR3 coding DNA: TGTGCCAGCAGTGAAACGGGGGGTCTGCGGGAGACCCAGTACTTC. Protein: CASSETGGLRETQYF.

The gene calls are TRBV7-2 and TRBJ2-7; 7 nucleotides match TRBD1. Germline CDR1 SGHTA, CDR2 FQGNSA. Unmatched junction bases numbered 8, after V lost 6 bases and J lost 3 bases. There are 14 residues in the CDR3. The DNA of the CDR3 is TGTGCCAGCAGGTTGACAGGGACCAACTACGAGCAGTACTTC. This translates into CASRLTGTNYEQYF.

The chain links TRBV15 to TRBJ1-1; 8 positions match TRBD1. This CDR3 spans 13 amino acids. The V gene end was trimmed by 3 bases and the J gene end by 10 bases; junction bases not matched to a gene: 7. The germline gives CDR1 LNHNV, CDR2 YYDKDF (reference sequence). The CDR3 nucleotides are TGTGCCACCAGCAGTCAGGGGGCCAAGGGAGCTTTCTTT. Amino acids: CATSSQGAKGAFF.

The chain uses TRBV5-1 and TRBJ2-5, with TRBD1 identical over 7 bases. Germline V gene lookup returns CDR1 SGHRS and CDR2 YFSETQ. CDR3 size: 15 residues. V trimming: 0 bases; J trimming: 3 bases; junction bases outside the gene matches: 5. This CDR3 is CASSLVAGGEETQYF. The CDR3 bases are TGCGCCAGCAGCTTGGTAGCAGGGGGTGAAGAGACCCAGTACTTC.

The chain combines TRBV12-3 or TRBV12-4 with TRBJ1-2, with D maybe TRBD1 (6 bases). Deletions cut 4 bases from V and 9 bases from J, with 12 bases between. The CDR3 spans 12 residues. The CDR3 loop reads CASSSQQGSYTF. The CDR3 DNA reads TGTGCCAGCAGTTCTCAACAGGGTAGCTACACCTTC.

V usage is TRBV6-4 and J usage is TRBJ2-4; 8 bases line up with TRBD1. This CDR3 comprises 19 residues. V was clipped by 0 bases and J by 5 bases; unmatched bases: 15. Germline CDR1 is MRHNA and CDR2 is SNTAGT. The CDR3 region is CASSDSLVFGQGHENIQYF. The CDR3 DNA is TGTGCCAGCAGTGACTCATTAGTGTTCGGACAGGGACATGAAAACATTCAGTACTTC.

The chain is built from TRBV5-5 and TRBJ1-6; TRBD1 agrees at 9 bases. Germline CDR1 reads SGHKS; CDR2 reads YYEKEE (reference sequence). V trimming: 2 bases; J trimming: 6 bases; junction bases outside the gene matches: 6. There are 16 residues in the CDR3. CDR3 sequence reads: CASSLRGQGTNSPLHF. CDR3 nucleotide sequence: TGTGCCAGCAGCTTACGCGGACAGGGGACTAATTCACCCCTCCACTTT.

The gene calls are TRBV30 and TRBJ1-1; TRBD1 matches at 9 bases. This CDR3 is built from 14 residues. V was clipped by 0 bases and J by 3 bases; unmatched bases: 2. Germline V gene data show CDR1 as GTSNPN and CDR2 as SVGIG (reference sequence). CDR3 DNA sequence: TGTGCCTGGAGTGTAACAGGGGGCGACACTGAAGCTTTCTTT. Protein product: CAWSVTGGDTEAFF.

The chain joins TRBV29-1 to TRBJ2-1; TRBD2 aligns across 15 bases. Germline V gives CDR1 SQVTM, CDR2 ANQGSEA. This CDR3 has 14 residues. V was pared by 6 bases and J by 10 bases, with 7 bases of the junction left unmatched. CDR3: CSVGLAGGLGEQFF. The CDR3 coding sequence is TGCAGCGTCGGACTAGCGGGAGGGTTAGGGGAGCAGTTCTTC.

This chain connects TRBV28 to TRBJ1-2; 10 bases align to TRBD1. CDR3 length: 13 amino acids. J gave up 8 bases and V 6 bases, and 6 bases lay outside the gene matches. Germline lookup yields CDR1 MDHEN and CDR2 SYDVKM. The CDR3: CASSLTGGRGYTF. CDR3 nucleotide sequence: TGTGCCAGCAGCTTGACAGGGGGCCGGGGCTACACCTTC.

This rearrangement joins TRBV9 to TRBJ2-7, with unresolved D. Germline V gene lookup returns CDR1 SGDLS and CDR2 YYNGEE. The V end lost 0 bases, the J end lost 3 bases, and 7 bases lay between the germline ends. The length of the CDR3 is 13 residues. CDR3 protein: CASSVAPLYEQYF. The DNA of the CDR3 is TGTGCCAGCAGCGTAGCCCCCCTCTACGAGCAGTACTTC. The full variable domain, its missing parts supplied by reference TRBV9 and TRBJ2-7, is DSGVTQTPKHLITATGQRVTLRCSPRSGDLSVYWYQQSLDQGLQFLIQYYNGEERAKGNILERFSAQQFPDLHSELNLSSLELGDSALYFCASSVAPLYEQYFGPGTRLTVT.

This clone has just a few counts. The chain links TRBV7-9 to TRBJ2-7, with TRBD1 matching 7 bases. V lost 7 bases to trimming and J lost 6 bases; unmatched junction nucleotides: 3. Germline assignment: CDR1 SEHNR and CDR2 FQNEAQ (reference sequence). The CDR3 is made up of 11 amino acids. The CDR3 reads CASTRTGEQYF. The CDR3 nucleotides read TGTGCCAGCACCAGGACAGGCGAGCAGTACTTC. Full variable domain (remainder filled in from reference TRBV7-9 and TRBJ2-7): DTGVSQNPRHKITKRGQNVTFRCDPISEHNRLYWYRQTLGQGPEFLTYFQNEAQLEKSRLLSDRFSAERPKGSFSTLEIQRTEQGDSAMYLCASTRTGEQYFGPGTRLTVT.